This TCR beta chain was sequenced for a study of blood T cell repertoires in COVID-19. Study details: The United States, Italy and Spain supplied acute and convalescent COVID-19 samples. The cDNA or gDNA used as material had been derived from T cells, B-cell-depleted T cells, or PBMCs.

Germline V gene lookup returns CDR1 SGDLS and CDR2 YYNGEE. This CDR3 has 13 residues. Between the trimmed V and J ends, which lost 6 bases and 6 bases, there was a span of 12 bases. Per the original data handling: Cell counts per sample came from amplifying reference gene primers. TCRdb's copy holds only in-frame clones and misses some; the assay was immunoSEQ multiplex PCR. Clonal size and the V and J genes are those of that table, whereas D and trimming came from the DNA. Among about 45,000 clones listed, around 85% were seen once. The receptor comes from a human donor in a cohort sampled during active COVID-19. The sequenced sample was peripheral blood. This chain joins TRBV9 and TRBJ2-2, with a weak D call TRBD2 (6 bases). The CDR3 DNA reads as TGTGCCAGCAACTTGCCGGGGGCCGGGGAGCTGTTTTTT. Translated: CASNLPGAGELFF.